Listed below are T cell receptor beta chains from one sample, sequenced in a study of T cell responses to AZD1222 COVID-19 vaccine. The assay was immunoSEQ multiplex PCR, and TCRdb's table has in-frame clones only and misses some. Among fewer than 200,000 clones, about 91% were seen once, and the ten largest hold approximately 2%. The sequencing here drew on peripheral blood, taken on day 0 of AZD1222 vaccination. The receptors here all came from an adult in good health. Both conserved end residues are part of each CDR3. A D gene is named only where the DNA matches it firmly.

v_call: TRBV7-3; d_call: TRBD2; j_call: TRBJ2-2; cdr3_aa: CASSSAREGRRGELFF
v_call: TRBV7-8; d_call: -; j_call: TRBJ2-3; cdr3_aa: CASSFGSDTQYF
v_call: TRBV18; d_call: TRBD1; j_call: TRBJ1-4; cdr3_aa: CASSPRSTGGAGEKLFF
v_call: TRBV28; d_call: TRBD1; j_call: TRBJ1-5; cdr3_aa: CASKTDRADQPQHF
v_call: TRBV11-2; d_call: -; j_call: TRBJ1-1; cdr3_aa: CASSFVRGRGTEAFF
v_call: TRBV6-2/TRBV6-3; d_call: -; j_call: TRBJ2-3; cdr3_aa: CASSSGTSMADTQYF
v_call: TRBV19; d_call: -; j_call: TRBJ2-2; cdr3_aa: CASKPGPNTGELFF
v_call: TRBV7-2; d_call: TRBD1; j_call: TRBJ1-5; cdr3_aa: CASSIRGSQPQHF
v_call: TRBV5-4; d_call: -; j_call: TRBJ2-5; cdr3_aa: CASSKPSEFGKETQYF
v_call: TRBV4-1; d_call: -; j_call: TRBJ2-6; cdr3_aa: CASSQDLGLGANVLTF
v_call: TRBV28; d_call: -; j_call: TRBJ1-1; cdr3_aa: CASRKLGTEAFF
v_call: TRBV5-1; d_call: -; j_call: TRBJ1-6; cdr3_aa: CASSYEPSGNSPLHF
v_call: TRBV7-2; d_call: -; j_call: TRBJ2-1; cdr3_aa: CASSIRDQQFF
v_call: TRBV30; d_call: -; j_call: TRBJ1-3; cdr3_aa: CAWGKAHTIYF
v_call: TRBV10-1; d_call: -; j_call: TRBJ1-6; cdr3_aa: CASSDRNSPLHF
v_call: TRBV30; d_call: TRBD1; j_call: TRBJ1-4; cdr3_aa: CAWTKDRGREKLFF
v_call: TRBV20-1; d_call: -; j_call: TRBJ1-6; cdr3_aa: CSASASGNSPLHF
v_call: TRBV3-1/TRBV3-2; d_call: -; j_call: TRBJ2-4; cdr3_aa: CASSRLCPICKKNIQYF
v_call: TRBV12-3/TRBV12-4; d_call: -; j_call: TRBJ1-1; cdr3_aa: CASSLTNTEAFF
v_call: TRBV2; d_call: -; j_call: TRBJ1-4; cdr3_aa: CASIERTTTNEKLFF
v_call: TRBV4-1; d_call: -; j_call: TRBJ1-1; cdr3_aa: CASSQSLQNTEAFF
v_call: TRBV19; d_call: TRBD1; j_call: TRBJ1-1; cdr3_aa: CASSTNPTGKNTEAFF
v_call: TRBV27; d_call: -; j_call: TRBJ1-1; cdr3_aa: CASTQLGGTEAFF
v_call: TRBV24-1; d_call: TRBD1; j_call: TRBJ2-2; cdr3_aa: CAARTGANTGELFF
v_call: TRBV6-5; d_call: -; j_call: TRBJ2-7; cdr3_aa: CASRGPRTYEQYF
v_call: TRBV21-1; d_call: -; j_call: TRBJ2-7; cdr3_aa: CASSKAPGFPYEQYF
v_call: TRBV19; d_call: -; j_call: TRBJ2-7; cdr3_aa: CASSMRRDRDYEQYF
v_call: TRBV28; d_call: TRBD1; j_call: TRBJ1-1; cdr3_aa: CASSFNRDRGDTEAFF
v_call: TRBV30; d_call: -; j_call: TRBJ1-5; cdr3_aa: CAWSGRSQPQHF
v_call: TRBV11-2; d_call: -; j_call: TRBJ1-1; cdr3_aa: CASSLVEGSAEAFF
v_call: TRBV5-4; d_call: -; j_call: TRBJ2-7; cdr3_aa: CASSLASLGDYEQYF
v_call: TRBV30; d_call: -; j_call: TRBJ2-7; cdr3_aa: CAWGVISYEQYF
v_call: TRBV9; d_call: -; j_call: TRBJ1-1; cdr3_aa: CASSERGYRDTEAFF
v_call: TRBV7-2; d_call: -; j_call: TRBJ1-2; cdr3_aa: CASSLPRGLNYGYTF
v_call: TRBV9; d_call: -; j_call: TRBJ1-1; cdr3_aa: CASSVDPGTNTEAFF